This T cell receptor beta chain was identified during a study of T cells in women clearing cervical HPV infection. The data were produced by immunoSEQ multiplex PCR, yet TCRdb's version contains in-frame clones alone and is incomplete. Its clone listing holds about 20,000 clones. Sequenced input: blood buffy coat. This sequence was found in a woman aged 18 to 75 with a cervical HPV16 infection that either progressed to CIN3+ or cleared (not recorded which).

The covered CDR3 bases are TGTGCCATCAGTGGTACAGGCCTTGAGGTCAGC. Its translation is CAISGTGLEVS. The CDR3 as a whole reads CAISGTGLEVSYTF. J is TRBJ1-2 and V is TRBV10-3; D is possibly TRBD1 (5 bases). The read stops 3 residues short of the end of the CDR3; the missing end is completed from the germline J gene. There are 14 residues in the CDR3. Germline CDR1 and CDR2: ENHRY and SYGVKD.